The 12 T cell receptor beta chains reported below all come from one sample, sequenced in a study of blood T cell repertoires in COVID-19. Produced via immunoSEQ multiplex PCR; TCRdb's table is partial and in-frame only. The sample records just over 250,000 clones, around 90% being singletons. Sequencing was performed on peripheral blood. The receptors come from a person under 35 with COVID-19, enrolled during active disease.

The chain couples TRBV5-1 to TRBJ2-5; possible D gene TRBD1, 5 bases. Trimming removed 4 bases at V and 2 bases at J, with 15 bases between. The CDR3 consists of 15 residues. The V gene's germline CDR1 is SGHRS and CDR2 YFSETQ. The chain's CDR3 is CASSQSPQGQETQYF. CDR3 sequence (DNA): TGCGCCAGCAGCCAATCCCCCCAGGGACAAGAGACCCAGTACTTC.

The chain is built from TRBV28 and TRBJ1-2; no clear D gene. This CDR3 has 14 residues. From germline, CDR1 is MDHEN and CDR2 SYDVKM. V was trimmed by 2 bases and J by 6 bases, leaving 13 bases between them. CDR3 amino acids: CASSLQAGSHGYTF. The CDR3 nucleotides read TGTGCCAGCAGTTTACAGGCAGGCTCTCATGGCTACACCTTC.

The chain couples TRBV5-1 to TRBJ1-6; 10 nucleotides align to TRBD1. The CDR3 sequence is 16 residues long. With 0 bases clipped from V and 9 bases from J, the junction kept 6 bases outside the gene matches. The germline CDR1 and CDR2 sequences are SGHRS and YFSETQ. The CDR3: CASSLDAGTGVSPLHF. The CDR3 nucleotides are TGCGCCAGCAGCTTGGACGCCGGGACAGGGGTTTCACCCCTCCACTTT.

The V call is TRBV27, the J call TRBJ2-7, with D possibly matching TRBD1 (6 bases). V dropped 8 bases and J dropped 4 bases, with 21 bases sitting between them. The V gene's germline CDR1 is MNHEY and CDR2 SMNVEV (reference sequence). The CDR3 spans 15 residues. CDR3 in DNA: TGTGCCAGCGGTTCCATGACAGGCCTAGAATACGAGCAGTACTTC. Protein product: CASGSMTGLEYEQYF.

The count of this clone is one. This rearrangement joins TRBV19 to TRBJ2-7, with D possibly TRBD2 on 6 matching bases. From germline, CDR1 is LNHDA and CDR2 SQIVND (reference sequence). Trimming stripped 4 bases from V and 3 bases from J, with 16 bases between. CDR3 length: 15 amino acids. The CDR3 reads CASSSGTRQFYEQYF. Here the CDR3 DNA reads TGTGCCAGTAGTAGTGGGACTCGCCAGTTCTACGAGCAGTACTTC. Variable domain in full (rest from reference TRBV19 and TRBJ2-7): DGGITQSPKYLFRKEGQNVTLSCEQNLNHDAMYWYRQDPGQGLRLIYYSQIVNDFQKGDIAEGYSVSREKKESFPLTVTSAQKNPTAFYLCASSSGTRQFYEQYFGPGTRLTVT.

The chain has TRBV7-2 and TRBJ2-2, with 8 bases lining up with TRBD2. There are 15 residues in the CDR3. V trimming: 5 bases; J trimming: 6 bases; junction bases outside the gene matches: 8. Germline CDR1 and CDR2: SGHTA and FQGNSA. The CDR3 DNA reads as TGTGCCAGCAGCCTTACTAGCGGAGGCGCCGGGGAGCTGTTTTTT. Encoded protein: CASSLTSGGAGELFF.

This clone was counted only a few times. The rearrangement uses TRBV4-3 and TRBJ2-3; 9 bases are a match to TRBD1. Trimming cost V 0 bases and J 3 bases; bases outside gene matches: 4. There are 16 residues in the CDR3. In germline, CDR1 is LGHNA, CDR2 YSLEER. CDR3 protein: CASSQETGGPTDTQYF. Here the CDR3 DNA reads TGCGCCAGCAGCCAAGAAACAGGGGGCCCTACAGATACGCAGTATTTT.

The chain links TRBV19 to TRBJ1-5, with 9 nucleotides matching TRBD1. This CDR3 comprises 21 residues. V lost 6 bases to trimming and J lost 0 bases; unmatched junction nucleotides: 21. CDR1 and CDR2 from the germline V gene are LNHDA and SQIVND (reference sequence). The CDR3 region is CASRTGQGISGTAGSNQPQHF. The CDR3 nucleotides are TGTGCCAGTAGGACGGGACAGGGAATATCCGGTACCGCTGGTAGCAATCAGCCCCAGCATTTT.

The rearrangement uses TRBV10-3 and TRBJ2-2, with TRBD2 matching 9 bases. The trim removed 0 bases at V and 6 bases at J, leaving 11 bases unmatched. The germline V gene has CDR1 ENHRY and CDR2 SYGVKD. The CDR3 spans 18 residues. The CDR3 DNA reads as TGTGCCATCAGTGAGTCCTCCGTTAGCGGGAGTAACGCCGGGGAGCTGTTTTTT. This codes for CAISESSVSGSNAGELFF.

V usage is TRBV6-6 and J usage is TRBJ2-7; D perhaps matches TRBD2 (6 bases). Germline CDR1 reads MNHNY; CDR2 reads SVGAGI (reference sequence). The CDR3 length is 12 residues. V lost 8 bases and J 3 bases, leaving 11 bases between the germline ends. The CDR3 bases are TGTGCCAGCGGGAGGCCCAACTACGAGCAGTACTTC. It specifies CASGRPNYEQYF.

This rearrangement joins TRBV5-1 to TRBJ1-1, with TRBD1 matching 7 bases. The germline V gene has CDR1 SGHRS and CDR2 YFSETQ. V was clipped by 4 bases and J by 4 bases; unmatched bases: 10. The CDR3 runs 15 residues. The CDR3 DNA reads TGCGCCAGCAGCACCGGACAGGCGACGGGCACTGAAGCTTTCTTT. Translation: CASSTGQATGTEAFF. Using reference TRBV5-1 and TRBJ1-1 for the parts outside the CDR3, the full variable domain is KAGVTQTPRYLIKTRGQQVTLSCSPISGHRSVSWYQQTPGQGLQFLFEYFSETQRNKGNFPGRFSGRQFSNSRSEMNVSTLELGDSALYLCASSTGQATGTEAFFGQGTRLTVV.

The gene calls are TRBV6-5 and TRBJ2-7, with 7 bases identical to TRBD1. This CDR3 comprises 14 residues. Trimming cost V 5 bases and J 3 bases; bases outside gene matches: 7. Germline CDR1 and CDR2: MNHEY and SVGAGI. The CDR3 region is CASSQRGLLYEQYF. DNA for the CDR3: TGTGCCAGCAGTCAGAGGGGGCTTCTCTACGAGCAGTACTTC.